These 14 T cell receptor beta chains share one sample of origin, sequenced in a study of neoadjuvant anti-PD-1 for oral cavity cancer. Time point denoted: after neoadjuvant nivolumab, at surgical resection. Using immunoSEQ multiplex PCR, the repertoire was profiled, and TCRdb retains in-frame clones only, with some absent. The table has about 68,000 clones, about 88% seen once. Specimen: PBMCs, collected after nivolumab (anti-PD-1) treatment. These receptor sequences come from a person aged 40 to 85 with oral cavity squamous cell carcinoma.

This clone appeared once. The genes are TRBV5-1 and TRBJ1-2; possible D gene TRBD1, 6 bases. CDR3 length: 13 amino acids. Germline CDR1 reads SGHRS; CDR2 reads YFSETQ. V was cut by 4 bases and J by 5 bases, with 12 bases left in between. This chain's CDR3 is CASSPTGLYGYTF. The DNA of the CDR3 is TGCGCCAGCAGCCCGACAGGCCTGTATGGCTACACCTTC. Based on the CDR3 plus reference TRBV5-1 and TRBJ1-2, the full variable domain is KAGVTQTPRYLIKTRGQQVTLSCSPISGHRSVSWYQQTPGQGLQFLFEYFSETQRNKGNFPGRFSGRQFSNSRSEMNVSTLELGDSALYLCASSPTGLYGYTFGSGTRLTVV.

This chain uses TRBV27 with TRBJ2-2; no reliable D call. This CDR3 contains 13 residues. Trimming took 6 bases from V and 4 from J, leaving 9 bases between them. The germline V gene has CDR1 MNHEY and CDR2 SMNVEV (reference sequence). The CDR3, as DNA: TGTGCCAGCAGACGATCTGGCACCGGGGAGCTGTTTTTT. Its protein product is CASRRSGTGELFF.

The rearrangement uses TRBV30 and TRBJ2-3; D tentatively fits TRBD1 or TRBD2 (5 bases each). The ends were cut back, 0 bases at V and 5 bases at J, with 15 bases in the middle. CDR1 is GTSNPN, CDR2 SVGIG, per germline (reference sequence). CDR3 length: 15 residues. Here the CDR3 DNA reads TGTGCCTGGAGTGTATTACTGGGGGTAAAAGATACGCAGTATTTT. Protein: CAWSVLLGVKDTQYF.

The chain employs TRBV11-3 and TRBJ1-2; D unclear. CDR3 length: 15 amino acids. Germline V gene data show CDR1 as SGHNT and CDR2 as YENEEA. Trimming stripped 1 base from V and 3 bases from J, with 12 bases between. The CDR3 protein is CASSLGGGVDYGYTF. The DNA for the CDR3 is TGTGCCAGCAGCTTAGGTGGTGGGGTGGACTATGGCTACACCTTC.

The J gene is TRBJ1-1, the V gene TRBV13, with a tentative D call TRBD1 (5 bases). This CDR3 has 13 amino acids. Trimming cost V 5 bases and J 3 bases, with 10 bases left between them. Germline CDR1 PRHDT, CDR2 FYEKMQ (reference sequence). CDR3 DNA sequence: TGTGCCAGCAGCCCCCGGGGGGACACTGAAGCTTTCTTT. Amino acids: CASSPRGDTEAFF.

This sequence joins TRBV2 and TRBJ1-1; D gene uncertain. V dropped 8 bases and J dropped 1 base, with 14 bases sitting between them. CDR3 length equals 14 residues. Germline V CDR1 and CDR2: SNHLY, FYNNEI. DNA for the CDR3: TGTGCCAGCGGGCGAGGGCAGTGGAACACTGAAGCTTTCTTT. It yields the protein CASGRGQWNTEAFF.

The CDR3 spells CATNVGQGANEAFF. Here the CDR3 DNA reads TGTGCCACCAACGTCGGACAGGGGGCGAATGAAGCTTTCTTT. This sequence joins TRBV6-5 and TRBJ1-1, with TRBD1 matching over 11 bases. V was clipped by 10 bases and J by 7 bases; unmatched bases: 11. CDR1 is MNHEY and CDR2 is SVGAGI in the germline V gene. This CDR3 has 14 amino acids.

The V call is TRBV19, the J call TRBJ2-1, with 10 nucleotides matching TRBD1. The J segment lost 0 bases and the V segment lost 1 base, leaving 12 bases of the junction unmatched. Per germline, CDR1 LNHDA and CDR2 SQIVND (reference sequence). The CDR3 sequence is 20 residues long. The CDR3 sequence: CASSIGGTGASMSSYNEQFF. CDR3 sequence (DNA): TGTGCCAGTAGTATAGGAGGGACAGGGGCCTCCATGAGCTCCTACAATGAGCAGTTCTTC.

V gene TRBV5-8 combines with J gene TRBJ1-4; D is ambiguous. This CDR3 has 12 amino acids. Per the germline V gene, CDR1 is SGHTS and CDR2 is YDEGEE. V was pared by 3 bases and J by 5 bases, with 5 bases between. This CDR3 is CASSWSNEKLFF. The CDR3 bases are TGTGCCAGCAGCTGGAGCAATGAAAAACTGTTTTTT.

V gene TRBV7-8 combines with J gene TRBJ1-3, with 9 nucleotides matching TRBD1. The CDR3 has 15 residues. V trimming: 5 bases; J trimming: 7 bases; junction bases outside the gene matches: 9. Per germline, CDR1 SGHVS and CDR2 FQNEAQ. CDR3 protein: CASSAGTGRKNTIYF. The CDR3 DNA is TGTGCCAGCAGCGCTGGGACAGGGCGAAAGAACACCATATATTTT.

V gene TRBV19 combines with J gene TRBJ2-7; 8 bases are a match to TRBD1. V gave up 6 bases and J gave up 5 bases; unmatched junction bases: 12. The CDR3 totals 15 residues. Per germline, CDR1 LNHDA and CDR2 SQIVND (reference sequence). DNA for the CDR3: TGTGCCAGTAGCGCTCACAGGGGGGTTAACGACGAGCAGTACTTC. This translates into CASSAHRGVNDEQYF.

J is TRBJ2-7 and V is TRBV6-1, with 7 bases aligning to TRBD1. Germline V gene sequence: CDR1 MNHNS, CDR2 SASEGT. The CDR3 is 13 amino acids. Trimming at V came to 3 bases and at J to 3 bases, leaving 2 bases not matched to a gene. The CDR3, as DNA: TGTGCCAGCAGTGAGGGACAGTACTACGAGCAGTACTTC. It codes for CASSEGQYYEQYF.

The J gene is TRBJ1-2, the V gene TRBV9; D not certain. The CDR3 contains 12 residues. CDR1 and CDR2 (germline): SGDLS, YYNGEE. The V end lost 10 bases, the J end lost 2 bases, and 12 bases lay between the germline ends. This chain's CDR3 is CASTTGNYGYTF. Written as DNA, the CDR3 is TGTGCCTCCACGACGGGGAACTATGGCTACACCTTC.

The chain couples TRBV6-6 to TRBJ2-2; 10 bases fit TRBD2. The CDR3 length is 15 residues. The trim removed 8 bases at V and 4 bases at J, leaving 7 bases unmatched. Germline values: CDR1 MNHNY, CDR2 SVGAGI (reference sequence). CDR3 nucleotides: TGTGCCAGCTTCCGGACTAGCGGAGTCACCGGGGAGCTGTTTTTT. Residues: CASFRTSGVTGELFF.